This entry lists 23 T cell receptor beta chains sequenced from one sample in a study of OX40 agonist ivuxolimab in advanced cancers. Sequenced by immunoSEQ multiplex PCR; TCRdb stores in-frame clones only, minus some. This table holds 20,000 to 25,000 clones, around 78% found once. The specimen was CD4+ or CD8+ T cells sorted from blood, collected in a trial of the OX40 agonist ivuxolimab. The receptor source for this set is an adult with an advanced solid tumor such as melanoma, head and neck, liver or kidney cancer.

This clone was observed a few times. The chain recombines TRBV7-9 with TRBJ2-7, with D unclear. Trimming left V 5 bases short and J 3 bases short, with 8 bases between. CDR3 length equals 12 residues. CDR1 is SEHNR, CDR2 FQNEAQ, per germline (reference sequence). CDR3 loop: CASSADGYEQYF. DNA of the CDR3: TGTGCCAGCAGCGCGGACGGCTACGAGCAGTACTTC.

The V gene is TRBV27, the J gene TRBJ2-1; 11 bases align to TRBD2. Germline-derived CDR1 and CDR2 are MNHEY and SMNVEV (reference sequence). The trim removed 6 bases at V and 7 bases at J, leaving 8 bases unmatched. The CDR3 runs to 15 residues. The CDR3 DNA follows: TGTGCCAGCAGCGCCGGGACTAGCGGTCGGAATGAGCAGTTCTTC. It encodes CASSAGTSGRNEQFF.

This clone was observed a few times. The chain combines TRBV14 with TRBJ2-1; D is perhaps TRBD2 (5 bases). V lost 4 bases to trimming and J lost 7 bases, with 23 bases between them. Germline CDR1 is SGHDN and CDR2 is FVKESK. The CDR3 extends over 17 amino acids. CDR3 coding DNA: TGTGCCAGCAGCCCCCCCCTAGCTGGCTGGGTGAAAAATGAGCAGTTCTTC. The encoded protein is CASSPPLAGWVKNEQFF. Combining the CDR3 with reference TRBV14 and TRBJ2-1 gives the whole variable domain EAGVTQFPSHSVIEKGQTVTLRCDPISGHDNLYWYRRVMGKEIKFLLHFVKESKQDESGMPNNRFLAERTGGTYSTLKVQPAELEDSGVYFCASSPPLAGWVKNEQFFGPGTRLTVL.

The gene calls are TRBV30 and TRBJ2-7, with D possibly called TRBD1 or TRBD2 (5 bases each). The CDR3 length is 12 residues. Germline V gene sequence: CDR1 GTSNPN, CDR2 SVGIG (reference sequence). V lost 5 bases and J lost 1, with 9 bases in between. This chain's CDR3 is CAWGDRSYEQYF. CDR3 coding DNA: TGTGCCTGGGGGGACCGATCCTACGAGCAGTACTTC.

This sequence joins TRBV6-5 and TRBJ1-4; 7 bases align to TRBD1. V trimming: 4 bases; J trimming: 0 bases; junction bases outside the gene matches: 5. The germline CDR1 and CDR2 sequences are MNHEY and SVGAGI. The CDR3 has 16 residues. The chain's CDR3 is CASSFFQGATNEKLFF. CDR3 nucleotides: TGTGCCAGCAGTTTCTTCCAGGGGGCAACTAATGAAAAACTGTTTTTT.

This rearrangement joins TRBV27 to TRBJ2-2; no reliable D call. This CDR3 is 14 amino acids long. Germline V gene data show CDR1 as MNHEY and CDR2 as SMNVEV (reference sequence). With 5 bases removed from V and 0 bases from J, the gap between germline ends came to 7 bases. CDR3 bases: TGTGCCAGCAGTCCAACAGCGAACACCGGGGAGCTGTTTTTT. Amino acid sequence: CASSPTANTGELFF.

The chain carries TRBV30 and TRBJ1-1, with D unclear. This CDR3 has 13 amino acids. V gave up 2 bases and J gave up 0 bases, with 7 bases separating them. CDR1 and CDR2 (germline): GTSNPN, SVGIG (reference sequence). CDR3 nucleotides: TGTGCCTGGAGTCCGATAATGAACACTGAAGCTTTCTTT. Translating it yields CAWSPIMNTEAFF.

This clone was found a few times. The chain employs TRBV6-4 and TRBJ2-5; 10 nucleotides align to TRBD2. CDR3 length: 15 residues. With 0 bases clipped from V and 2 bases from J, the junction kept 0 bases outside the gene matches. Germline V CDR1 and CDR2: MRHNA, SNTAGT. The CDR3 region has the DNA TGTGCCAGCAGTGACTCTAGCGGGGGGCAAGAGACCCAGTACTTC. Translating gives CASSDSSGGQETQYF.

About this clone itself: The junction differs from germline at one of its ends, possibly a read error. Other nucleotide sequences from this sample produce the same CDR3. The chain is built from TRBV9 and TRBJ2-3; D gene unclear. CDR3 length: 14 amino acids. Germline lookup yields CDR1 SGDLS and CDR2 YYNGEE. The CDR3 protein is CASSPGASQDTQYF. The CDR3 coding sequence is TGTGCCAGCAGCCCCGGAGCTAGTCAGGATACGCAATATTTT.

This clone was counted only a few times. Sequence at one end of the junction differs from germline and may be a read error. This chain joins TRBV27 and TRBJ1-1, with unresolved D. Per the germline V gene, CDR1 is MNHEY and CDR2 is SMNVEV (reference sequence). The CDR3 is 15 residues long. CDR3 sequence reads: CASTLGTPGNTETFF. The CDR3 region has the DNA TGTGCCAGCACCCTGGGCACCCCGGGGAACACTGAAACTTTCTTT.

Notes on this clone: One end of the junction does not line up with germline, which may come from a read error. J is TRBJ2-2 and V is TRBV9, with D possibly being TRBD1 (5 bases). The CDR3 spans 15 residues. The V gene's germline CDR1 is SGDLS and CDR2 YYNGEE. The CDR3 DNA reads as TGTGCCAGCAGCGCGAGGACAACGAATACCGGGGAGCTGTTTTTT. Its translation: CASSARTTNTGELFF.

The CDR3 DNA reads TGTGCCACCAGCAAGTTGTCGGGGGCAGTCTACGAGCAGTACTTC. The encoded protein is CATSKLSGAVYEQYF. The J gene is TRBJ2-7, the V gene TRBV15; D assignment may be TRBD1 or TRBD2 (6 bases each). CDR3 length: 15 residues. Germline loops: CDR1 LNHNV, CDR2 YYDKDF (reference sequence). V was cut by 4 bases and J by 3 bases, with 16 bases left in between.

The V and J genes are TRBV7-9 and TRBJ2-2; 7 bases are a match to TRBD2. Trimming removed 4 bases from V and 6 bases from J; junction bases left unmatched: 11. Per the germline V gene, CDR1 is SEHNR and CDR2 is FQNEAQ (reference sequence). This CDR3 has 16 amino acids. Written as DNA, the CDR3 is TGTGCCAGCAGCTCCGAAGGGAGGGGCTACGCCGGGGAGCTGTTTTTT. Translated, it gives CASSSEGRGYAGELFF.

The chain carries TRBV30 and TRBJ1-5, with 7 bases matching TRBD1. V shed 1 base and J 4 bases; nucleotides not matched to a gene: 7. Germline CDR1 reads GTSNPN; CDR2 reads SVGIG (reference sequence). The CDR3 has 15 residues. CDR3 DNA sequence: TGTGCCTGGAGTGGTAGGGGGCTATGGAATCAGCCCCAGCATTTT. Residues: CAWSGRGLWNQPQHF.

The chain uses TRBV9 and TRBJ2-3; 7 bases fit TRBD1. The CDR3 consists of 18 residues. V dropped 3 bases and J dropped 6; count of bases not matched to a gene: 19. Germline V CDR1 and CDR2: SGDLS, YYNGEE. The CDR3 sequence is CASSGFTGTDVGRDTQYF. CDR3 sequence (DNA): TGTGCCAGCAGCGGCTTCACCGGGACAGACGTGGGAAGGGATACGCAGTATTTT.

The chain joins TRBV18 to TRBJ1-1; the D is unclear. V was shortened by 0 bases and J by 1 base, with 6 bases between the two germline ends. This CDR3 contains 14 residues. Germline V gene sequence: CDR1 KGHSH, CDR2 LQKENI. CDR3 sequence reads: CASSPPLGNTEAFF. CDR3 sequence (DNA): TGTGCCAGCTCACCACCGCTCGGGAACACTGAAGCTTTCTTT.

This clone was picked up a small number of times. The V call is TRBV30, the J call TRBJ2-3; D is unresolved. This CDR3 has 14 residues. Germline CDR1 and CDR2: GTSNPN and SVGIG (reference sequence). Trimming stripped 2 bases from V and 1 base from J, with 10 bases between. This CDR3 is CAWSLGIGTDTQYF. CDR3 sequence (DNA): TGTGCCTGGAGTCTGGGGATAGGCACAGATACGCAGTATTTT.

The chain carries TRBV15 and TRBJ1-5, with no clear D. V lost 5 bases and J lost 1, with 3 bases in between. Germline V gene lookup returns CDR1 LNHNV and CDR2 YYDKDF (reference sequence). The CDR3 sequence is 12 residues long. DNA for the CDR3: TGTGCCACCAGCGACAGCAATCAGCCCCAGCATTTT. Protein product: CATSDSNQPQHF. The full variable domain, its missing parts supplied by reference TRBV15 and TRBJ1-5, is DAMVIQNPRYQVTQFGKPVTLSCSQTLNHNVMYWYQQKSSQAPKLLFHYYDKDFNNEADTPDNFQSRRPNTSFCFLDIRSPGLGDTAMYLCATSDSNQPQHFGDGTRLSIL.

This clone was recorded many times. This chain joins TRBV19 and TRBJ2-3, with TRBD1 as a possible D gene (6 bases). Germline CDR1 reads LNHDA; CDR2 reads SQIVND (reference sequence). V gave up 3 bases and J gave up 1 base, with 8 bases separating them. This CDR3 has 14 residues. The CDR3 spells CASSISGGTDTQYF. The CDR3 bases are TGTGCCAGTAGTATTTCAGGGGGCACAGATACGCAGTATTTT.

This chain links TRBV7-9 with TRBJ1-2, with TRBD1 identical over 8 bases. Germline V gene lookup returns CDR1 SEHNR and CDR2 FQNEAQ (reference sequence). This CDR3 spans 15 amino acids. The ends lost 5 bases at V and 2 bases at J; junction bases unmatched: 7. Written as DNA, the CDR3 is TGTGCCAGCAGCCCCCCGGGACAGGCGAACTATGGCTACACCTTC. This encodes CASSPPGQANYGYTF.

The chain carries TRBV7-9 and TRBJ2-1; D not resolved. In germline, CDR1 is SEHNR, CDR2 FQNEAQ (reference sequence). The ends were cut back, 11 bases at V and 9 bases at J, with 17 bases in the middle. The CDR3 extends over 12 amino acids. This CDR3 is CALTGSLGEQFF. DNA for the CDR3: TGTGCCCTGACTGGCTCTTTGGGTGAGCAGTTCTTC.

The chain uses TRBV10-3 and TRBJ1-4; 8 bases align to TRBD1. The CDR3 is 18 residues long. V shed 5 bases and J 8 bases; nucleotides not matched to a gene: 19. The germline gives CDR1 ENHRY, CDR2 SYGVKD. CDR3 DNA sequence: TGTGCCATCAGTCCCCCTCCTCCTAAGACAGGGGAAGAGGAAAAACTGTTTTTT. It translates to CAISPPPPKTGEEEKLFF.

The chain employs TRBV6-6 and TRBJ2-3; TRBD2 agrees at 12 bases. With V trimmed by 4 bases and J by 3 bases, 5 bases remained unmatched. The CDR3 has 16 residues. Germline V gene sequence: CDR1 MNHNY, CDR2 SVGAGI (reference sequence). CDR3 amino acids: CASSFTSGGYTDTQYF. The CDR3 bases are TGTGCCAGCAGTTTTACTAGCGGGGGGTATACAGATACGCAGTATTTT.